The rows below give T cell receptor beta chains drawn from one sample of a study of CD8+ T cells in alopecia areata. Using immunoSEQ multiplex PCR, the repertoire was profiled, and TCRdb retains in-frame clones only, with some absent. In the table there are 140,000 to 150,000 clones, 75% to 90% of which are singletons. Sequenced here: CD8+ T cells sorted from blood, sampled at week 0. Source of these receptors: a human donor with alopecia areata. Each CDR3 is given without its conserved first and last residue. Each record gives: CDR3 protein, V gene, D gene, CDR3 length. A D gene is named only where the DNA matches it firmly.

ATSRAHTLAKNIQY | TRBV15 | - | 14
ATSRGDRVYAGELF | TRBV15 | TRBD1 | 14
SVEHGGTGELF | TRBV29-1 | - | 11
ASSVTDTQY | TRBV6-1 | - | 9
AWSVGPDEQF | TRBV30 | - | 10
ASRGTGGEAF | TRBV7-8 | - | 10
SVDSGTQATEAF | TRBV29-1 | - | 12
ASSLAGREAYNEQF | TRBV5-6 | TRBD2 | 14
ASSLVLSGNQPQH | TRBV7-8 | - | 13
ASSTLLQLKETQY | TRBV6-5 | - | 13
ASSPQTGLGDEQY | TRBV27 | - | 13
ASSQDWRGPYNSPLH | TRBV14 | - | 15
ASSFGTSGIYNEQF | TRBV9 | TRBD2 | 14
ASSLEQDQPQH | TRBV7-6 | - | 11
ASSFGSTGELF | TRBV5-6 | - | 11
ASSEGHYYREQY | TRBV6-5 | - | 12
SVPSESSYNEQF | TRBV29-1 | - | 12
AWSAGGATEAF | TRBV30 | - | 11
ASSLAGVRYEQY | TRBV27 | - | 12
SVKENTGELF | TRBV29-1 | - | 10
ASRSDNYGYT | TRBV5-4 | - | 10
AWSAGRTEAF | TRBV30 | - | 10
ASSSAGAYNEQF | TRBV5-1 | - | 12
ASSQGLATVEQF | TRBV13 | TRBD2 | 12
ASSYSRGGTEAF | TRBV6-5 | - | 12
ASSFGTGSHNNQPQH | TRBV5-6 | TRBD1 | 15
ASSPYSGGTDTQY | TRBV27 | TRBD2 | 13
ASILGLGHEQF | TRBV6-6 | - | 11
ASSLAGGLNEQY | TRBV5-4 | TRBD1 | 12
ASSQEETGGEQF | TRBV4-1 | TRBD1 | 12
ASSELDRGQQDTQY | TRBV10-2 | TRBD1 | 14
ASSQEGRSEQF | TRBV4-2 | - | 11
ASSYVGDPGETQY | TRBV7-6 | - | 13
ASSLSQAGPYEQY | TRBV27 | - | 13
ASSLDGLNQPQH | TRBV7-9 | - | 12
AISDFTGGPNEQY | TRBV10-3 | TRBD2 | 13
ASSSGGLAGGGTDTQY | TRBV19 | TRBD2 | 16
ASSPSGSNEQY | TRBV5-4 | TRBD2 | 11
ASSPGPSQAF | TRBV13 | - | 10
ASSLAGTTYEQY | TRBV7-9 | - | 12
ASSLATSEQY | TRBV5-4 | - | 10
ASSGSSPDTQY | TRBV19 | - | 11
ASWDSLLSTDTQY | TRBV2 | TRBD1 | 13
ASSPSGGGDTQY | TRBV9 | - | 12
SVALGVVTGELF | TRBV29-1 | - | 12
ASSVLEGEQY | TRBV9 | - | 10
ASSLGQLGGTEAF | TRBV27 | TRBD1 | 13
ASSPAPGGYEQY | TRBV27 | TRBD1 | 12
ASSHGANTGELF | TRBV7-9 | - | 12
AWSSIRHEQY | TRBV30 | - | 10
ASSVINQDYEQY | TRBV4-1 | - | 12
ASSLVGSTEAF | TRBV5-4 | - | 11